This TCR beta chain derives from a study of T cells and Merkel cell carcinoma outcomes (dated by TCRdb to about 2020). In the study overall: The study examined the tumor T-cell repertoire together with T-cell density as predictors of clinical outcome in patients with Merkel cell carcinoma.

Samples were obtained from patients with Merkel cell carcinoma. Preparation of the library involved the immunoSEQ multiplex PCR assay. TCRdb holds this immuneACCESS table with in-frame rearrangements only. Some clones are missing; in checked studies, unresolved V genes explain under half, and the rest has no known cause. The sample data list around 3,200 clones, and over 80% of these were observed just once. Clones ranked in the top ten supply under 2.5% of the sample. In the germline V gene (reference sequence), CDR1 corresponds to SEHNR and CDR2 to FQNEAQ. The CDR3 covers 11 residues, taking in both the cysteine and the phenylalanine. The CDR3 DNA has 33 bases and is translated from base 1. Trimming costs V 8 bases and J 8 bases, and their ends lie 10 bases apart. Paper-wide results and their limitations: Clinical outcomes in Merkel cell carcinoma patients were reported to be predicted by T-cell repertoire features combined with T-cell density.

Concerning this clone itself: Its binding antigen is unknown. One base away there is no much larger clone; base qualities are not given.

Specimen: tumor tissue from Merkel cell carcinoma. Recombination joined TRBV7-9 with TRBJ2-4; no confident D gene assignment can be made. The sequence was collected from a human donor with Merkel cell carcinoma. The sequenced DNA: TGTGCCAGCGACGATACGGACATTCAGTACTTC. The resulting protein is CASDDTDIQYF.